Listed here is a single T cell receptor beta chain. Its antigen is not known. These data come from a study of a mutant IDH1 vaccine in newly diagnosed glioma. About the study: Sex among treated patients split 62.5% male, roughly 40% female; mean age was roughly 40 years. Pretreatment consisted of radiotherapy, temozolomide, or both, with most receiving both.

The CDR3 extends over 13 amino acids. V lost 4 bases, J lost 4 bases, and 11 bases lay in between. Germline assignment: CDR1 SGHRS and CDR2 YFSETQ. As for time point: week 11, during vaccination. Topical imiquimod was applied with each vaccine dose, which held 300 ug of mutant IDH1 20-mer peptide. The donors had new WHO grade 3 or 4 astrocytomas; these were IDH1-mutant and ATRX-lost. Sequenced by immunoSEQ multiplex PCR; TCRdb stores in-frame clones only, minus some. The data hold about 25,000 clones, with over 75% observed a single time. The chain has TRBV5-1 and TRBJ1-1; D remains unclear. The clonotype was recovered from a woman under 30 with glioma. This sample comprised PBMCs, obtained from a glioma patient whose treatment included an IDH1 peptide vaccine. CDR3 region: CASSLAFSTEAFF. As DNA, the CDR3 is TGCGCCAGCAGCCTTGCGTTTTCCACTGAAGCTTTCTTT.